The following is a TCR beta chain sequence with its context. Its specificity is not known. This sample is part of a study of T cell responses to AZD1222 COVID-19 vaccine. Study results and caveats: Close to half of all spike-specific TCRs reportedly target regions of the variants that are unmutated. Scientists sampled the repertoires only once the peak T cell response had passed.

V lost 4 bases and J lost 2; bases outside the gene matches: 7. The V gene's germline CDR1 is MNHEY and CDR2 SMNVEV (reference sequence). This CDR3 is built from 16 residues. Data came from immunoSEQ multiplex PCR; TCRdb stores just in-frame clones and leaves some out. The table has under 170,000 clones, around 90% seen once. This specimen consisted of peripheral blood, obtained 28 days after the second AZD1222 dose. J is TRBJ2-5 and V is TRBV27, with 10 bases identical to TRBD1. The sequence was obtained from an adult who received the AZD1222 COVID-19 vaccine. Here the CDR3 reads CASSSGWGQGQETQYF. Written as DNA, the CDR3 is TGTGCCAGCAGTTCCGGCTGGGGACAGGGGCAAGAGACCCAGTACTTC.